This T cell receptor beta chain was sequenced during a study of blood T cell repertoires in COVID-19. Turning to the study itself: The United States, Italy and Spain provided the acute and convalescent COVID-19 samples. The cDNA or gDNA used as material had been derived from T cells, B-cell-depleted T cells, or PBMCs.

In the authors' workflow: Estimates of nucleated cell counts were drawn from the amplification of reference gene primers. Profiled with immunoSEQ multiplex PCR; TCRdb holds only in-frame clones, not every one. V and J calls and clone size are given by that table; D and trimming were obtained from the DNA. This sample has 130,000 to 150,000 clones; over 70% occur once, and the top ten carry 3.5%. The germline V gene encodes CDR1 KGHSH and CDR2 LQKENI. Trimming took 0 bases from V and 1 from J; bases not matched to a gene: 2. This CDR3 region has 16 residues. The chain has TRBV18 and TRBJ1-5; the match to TRBD1 covers 8 bases. Specimen: peripheral blood. The source is a man between 65 and 85 years old who had recovered from COVID-19. The CDR3 spells CASSPPGTGSNQPQHF. CDR3 coding DNA: TGTGCCAGCTCACCACCCGGGACAGGAAGCAATCAGCCCCAGCATTTT.